These 19 T cell receptor beta chains were all obtained from the same sample, sequenced in a study of blood T cells in healthy people across ages. The authors ran a second PCR of roughly 6 to 12 cycles using a sample-barcoded 5' primer and a J-beta primer mix. One entry per CDR3 protein results from TCRdb running MiXCR on the 5' RACE reads. The table lists 850,000 or so distinct CDR3 sequences, less than 35% of them singletons. The source material was blood. The receptors were sampled from a woman older than 75 in good health.

This clonotype was counted at least ten times. The chain couples TRBV4-2 to TRBJ1-1, with 8 bases matching TRBD1. The CDR3 consists of 16 residues. Losses at the gene ends were 2 bases for V and 5 bases for J; bases not matched to a gene: 10. The V gene's germline CDR1 is LGHNA and CDR2 YNFKEQ. This chain's CDR3 is CASSQIIRGRRTEAFF. The CDR3 nucleotides are TGTGCCAGCAGCCAAATAATCAGGGGGCGTCGGACTGAAGCTTTCTTT.

This clonotype was detected many times. J is TRBJ2-1 and V is TRBV7-2; TRBD2 aligns across 7 bases. After removal of 5 bases from V and 3 bases from J, the junction contained 10 bases not matched to a gene. Looked up from germline, CDR1 is SGHTA and CDR2 is FQGNSA. The CDR3 is 16 residues long. The CDR3 loop is CASSARAASGYNEQFF. Here the CDR3 DNA reads TGTGCCAGCAGCGCTAGGGCGGCTAGCGGCTACAATGAGCAGTTCTTC.

This clonotype came up many times. The rearrangement uses TRBV5-6 and TRBJ2-1, with 12 bases identical to TRBD1. CDR1 is SGHDT, CDR2 YYEEEE, per germline. There are 15 residues in the CDR3. Losses at the gene ends were 3 bases for V and 7 bases for J; bases not matched to a gene: 5. The CDR3 sequence: CASSYRDRGRNEQFF. The DNA of the CDR3 is TGTGCCAGCAGCTACCGGGACAGGGGGCGAAATGAGCAGTTCTTC.

This clonotype was counted at least ten times. This chain connects TRBV20-1 to TRBJ2-5; D may be TRBD1 or TRBD2 (6 bases each). There are 15 residues in the CDR3. Germline assignment: CDR1 DFQATT and CDR2 SNEGSKA (reference sequence). Trimming cost V 1 base and J 5 bases, with 17 bases left between them. The CDR3 bases are TGCAGTGCTAGAGTTGTGGGGGGCCTTCCGGAGACCCAGTACTTC. It yields the protein CSARVVGGLPETQYF.

This clonotype has at least ten counts. The chain joins TRBV20-1 to TRBJ1-1; D unclear. The CDR3 has 18 amino acids. From germline, CDR1 is DFQATT and CDR2 SNEGSKA (reference sequence). With 0 bases removed from V and 1 base from J, the gap between germline ends came to 21 bases. CDR3 protein: CSARESGRKDRRNTEAFF. The DNA of the CDR3 is TGCAGTGCTAGAGAGAGCGGCCGAAAGGACCGGCGGAACACTGAAGCTTTCTTT.

This clonotype was recorded many times. The chain carries TRBV15 and TRBJ2-5; D gene uncertain. The CDR3 loop spans 13 amino acids. The V end was cut by 0 bases, the J end by 3 bases, with 5 bases between. Germline V gene data show CDR1 as LNHNV and CDR2 as YYDKDF (reference sequence). The CDR3 bases are TGTGCCACCAGCAGAGATGGGGAAGAGACCCAGTACTTC. Amino acid sequence: CATSRDGEETQYF.

Many counts were recorded for this clonotype. The chain links TRBV4-3 to TRBJ2-2; no reliable D call. This CDR3 region has 13 residues. Trimming pared 3 bases from V and 6 bases from J, leaving 8 bases between. The germline V gene has CDR1 LGHNA and CDR2 YSLEER. CDR3 coding DNA: TGCGCCAGCAGCCATCAGAGAGCCGGGGAGCTGTTTTTT. This codes for CASSHQRAGELFF.

This clonotype was seen at least ten times. This chain links TRBV6-5 with TRBJ1-2; TRBD1 might be the D (6 bases). Trimming shortened V by 3 bases and J by 6 bases, and 14 bases separated the two germline ends. Germline V gives CDR1 MNHEY, CDR2 SVGAGI. The CDR3 length is 14 residues. The CDR3, as DNA: TGTGCCAGCAGTTATTCGGGGGGCCGGGATGGCTACACCTTC. Residues: CASSYSGGRDGYTF.

This clonotype was counted ten times or more. The J gene is TRBJ2-4, the V gene TRBV6-5; D perhaps matches TRBD1 (6 bases). Germline V gene lookup returns CDR1 MNHEY and CDR2 SVGAGI. V was trimmed by 4 bases and J by 4 bases, leaving 11 bases between them. The CDR3 spans 14 residues. CDR3 bases: TGTGCCAGCAGTTTCCTAGGACAGAAAAACATTCAGTACTTC. Its translation is CASSFLGQKNIQYF.

Details on this clonotype: One end of the junction does not line up with germline, which may come from a read error. The rearrangement links TRBV7-2 to TRBJ1-4; possibly TRBD1 for D (6 bases). There are 16 residues in the CDR3. Germline loops: CDR1 SGHTA, CDR2 FQGNSA. The CDR3 DNA follows: TGTGCCAGCAGTTCGGACAGCCTGGGGACTAATGAAGAACTGTTTTTT. Translating it yields CASSSDSLGTNEELFF.

This clonotype has just one count. This rearrangement joins TRBV29-1 to TRBJ1-2; D ambiguous. The CDR3 has 13 residues. V lost 4 bases, J lost 0 bases, and 9 bases lay in between. Per germline, CDR1 SQVTM and CDR2 ANQGSEA. Written as DNA, the CDR3 is TGCAGCGTTGTATCGGGATCTAACTATGGCTACACCTTC. It specifies CSVVSGSNYGYTF.

The CDR3 region has the DNA TGCGCCAGCAGCCAAGATATGGGGTACACTGAAGCTTTCTTT. This codes for CASSQDMGYTEAFF. The rearrangement links TRBV4-3 to TRBJ1-1; D ambiguous. Germline lookup yields CDR1 LGHNA and CDR2 YSLEER. This CDR3 region has 14 residues. V was shortened by 0 bases and J by 3 bases, with 8 bases between the two germline ends.

This clonotype was observed at least ten times. The J gene is TRBJ1-6, the V gene TRBV7-8, with D hard to call. Germline lookup yields CDR1 SGHVS and CDR2 FQNEAQ. V lost 0 bases and J lost 13, with 19 bases in between. CDR3 length equals 16 residues. The chain's CDR3 is CASSLARFGLFSPLHF. As DNA, the CDR3 is TGTGCCAGCAGCTTAGCTAGGTTCGGCCTATTCAGTCCCCTCCACTTT.

This clonotype was picked up many times. The chain uses TRBV29-1 and TRBJ2-1; either TRBD1 or TRBD2 may fit D (5 bases each). CDR1 SQVTM and CDR2 ANQGSEA come from the germline V gene. Between the trimmed V and J ends, which lost 6 bases and 4 bases, there was a span of 16 bases. The CDR3 spans 14 residues. CDR3 DNA sequence: TGCAGCGTGCATAGCTTGGGACGGTACAATGAGCAGTTCTTC. Translating gives CSVHSLGRYNEQFF.

For this clonotype: It may be a read error: a sequence one base away is much more abundant. The V call is TRBV3-1, the J call TRBJ1-2; TRBD1 is a possible D gene (5 bases). Trimming removed 1 base from V and 2 bases from J, with 8 bases in between. The CDR3 is made up of 14 amino acids. Germline V gives CDR1 LGHDT, CDR2 YNNKEL (reference sequence). CDR3 amino acids: CASSQGNRNYGYTF. The CDR3 nucleotides read TGTGCCAGCAGCCAAGGAAACAGGAACTATGGCTACACCTTC.

The V call is TRBV15, the J call TRBJ1-5, with D perhaps TRBD1 (5 bases). Trimming removed 0 bases at V and 6 bases at J, with 18 bases between. The CDR3 extends over 17 amino acids. The germline V gene has CDR1 LNHNV and CDR2 YYDKDF (reference sequence). CDR3 nucleotides: TGTGCCACCAGCAGAGATCAGTTCTGGGGGGAAGGTCAGCCCCAGCATTTT. Translating gives CATSRDQFWGEGQPQHF. The variable domain in full, completed from reference TRBV15 and TRBJ1-5, reads DAMVIQNPRYQVTQFGKPVTLSCSQTLNHNVMYWYQQKSSQAPKLLFHYYDKDFNNEADTPDNFQSRRPNTSFCFLDIRSPGLGDTAMYLCATSRDQFWGEGQPQHFGDGTRLSIL.

This clonotype came up many times. V is TRBV27 and J is TRBJ2-3; D is unresolved. This CDR3 region has 13 residues. V dropped 6 bases and J dropped 0 bases, with 7 bases sitting between them. Germline V lookup: CDR1 MNHEY, CDR2 SMNVEV (reference sequence). As DNA, the CDR3 is TGTGCCAGCAGGCCCGAAAGCACAGATACGCAGTATTTT. The encoded protein is CASRPESTDTQYF.

This clonotype was detected many times. The V call is TRBV6-1, the J call TRBJ2-3; TRBD1 or TRBD2 may be the D gene (6 bases each). This CDR3 comprises 15 residues. V was clipped by 3 bases and J by 0 bases, with 10 bases between them. Germline CDR1 reads MNHNS; CDR2 reads SASEGT. In nucleotides, the CDR3 is TGTGCCAGCAGTGAGGGGGGCTTAAGCACAGATACGCAGTATTTT. Translation gives CASSEGGLSTDTQYF.

This clonotype was counted ten times or more. The gene calls are TRBV12-3 or TRBV12-4 and TRBJ2-7; 8 bases match TRBD1. This CDR3 contains 15 residues. Germline trimming cut 2 bases from V and 5 bases from J; bases unmatched to any gene: 8. The CDR3 is CASSLSTGGLHEQYF. Written as DNA, the CDR3 is TGTGCCAGCAGTTTATCAACAGGGGGTCTTCACGAGCAGTACTTC.